This T cell receptor (beta chain) was documented in a study of blood T cell repertoires in COVID-19. About the study: Italy, Spain and the United States were the sources of the convalescent and acute COVID-19 samples. Sources were T cells, B-cell-depleted T cells, or PBMCs; the material itself was cDNA or gDNA.

Per the original data handling: Scientists estimated how many nucleated cells there were by amplifying reference gene primers. Clones were read by immunoSEQ multiplex PCR, and TCRdb kept only the in-frame ones, dropping some. V and J calls plus clone size are reproduced from that table; the DNA served to infer D and trimming. The sample has approximately 270,000 clones; around 89% are singletons. The CDR3 has 14 residues. From germline, CDR1 is MNHEY and CDR2 SVGAGI. V was trimmed by 1 base and J by 6 bases, leaving 12 bases between them. The sample consisted of peripheral blood. This clonotype originated in a man aged 30 to 39 with acute or convalescent COVID-19. The V and J genes are TRBV6-5 and TRBJ1-1; no firm D call. CDR3 residues: CASSYYQDLAEAFF. The CDR3 nucleotides read TGTGCCAGCAGTTACTATCAGGACTTGGCTGAAGCTTTCTTT.